This is a list of T cell receptor beta chains from one sample in a study of cytomegalovirus exposure and HLA in healthy donors. TCRdb's table, derived via immunoSEQ multiplex PCR, lists solely in-frame clones and lacks some. The sample lists tens of thousands of clones, approximately 90% occurring once. The specimen was PBMCs. The receptors derive from a woman under 30 in good health and CMV-seropositive. Each CDR3 is given with its conserved first and last residue. The D gene is left open where the match is weak. Size is omitted from some rows. Given values are once, few, many or a class for expanded clones.

D gene: .
J gene: TRBJ1-1
V gene: TRBV6-5
clone size: .
CDR3 protein: CASRGVATEAFF
CDR3 DNA: TGTGCCAGCAGGGGCGTAGCGACTGAAGCTTTCTTT

D gene: .
J gene: TRBJ2-7
V gene: TRBV27
clone size: .
CDR3 protein: CASSRHRSYEQYF
CDR3 DNA: TGTGCCAGCAGTCGACACCGGTCCTACGAGCAGTACTTC

D gene: TRBD1
J gene: TRBJ1-2
V gene: TRBV19
clone size: .
CDR3 protein: CASSTSLGDSYGYTF
CDR3 DNA: TGTGCCAGTAGTACTTCCCTCGGGGACAGCTATGGCTACACCTTC

D gene: TRBD1
J gene: TRBJ2-3
V gene: TRBV7-6
clone size: .
CDR3 protein: CASSLGDRTEPRTDTQYF
CDR3 DNA: TGTGCCAGCAGCTTAGGGGACAGGACGGAACCGCGCACAGATACGCAGTATTTT

D gene: .
J gene: TRBJ2-7
V gene: TRBV5-1
clone size: .
CDR3 protein: CASSHTTGSSYEQYF
CDR3 DNA: TGCGCCAGCAGCCACACTACAGGGAGCTCCTACGAGCAGTACTTC

D gene: .
J gene: TRBJ2-7
V gene: TRBV2
clone size: .
CDR3 protein: CASSEQVNSYEQYF
CDR3 DNA: TGTGCCAGCAGTGAGCAGGTCAACTCCTACGAGCAGTACTTC

D gene: .
J gene: TRBJ1-1
V gene: TRBV9
clone size: .
CDR3 protein: CASSSRNTEAFF
CDR3 DNA: TGTGCCAGCAGCTCCAGGAACACTGAAGCTTTCTTT

D gene: TRBD2
J gene: TRBJ2-7
V gene: TRBV2
clone size: .
CDR3 protein: CASTKTGGYEQYF
CDR3 DNA: TGTGCCAGCACTAAAACGGGGGGGTACGAGCAGTACTTC

D gene: TRBD2
J gene: TRBJ2-7
V gene: TRBV7-8
clone size: .
CDR3 protein: CASSLDAGDEQYF
CDR3 DNA: TGTGCCAGCAGCTTAGACGCGGGGGACGAGCAGTACTTC

D gene: TRBD1
J gene: TRBJ1-5
V gene: TRBV28
clone size: .
CDR3 protein: CASSLQGADAPQPQHF
CDR3 DNA: TGTGCCAGCAGCCTCCAGGGGGCCGACGCTCCACAGCCCCAGCATTTT

D gene: .
J gene: TRBJ2-1
V gene: TRBV7-9
clone size: .
CDR3 protein: CASSRTRTAIGDNEQFF
CDR3 DNA: TGTGCCAGCAGCCGTACCCGGACGGCCATCGGGGACAATGAGCAGTTCTTC

D gene: TRBD1
J gene: TRBJ2-7
V gene: TRBV4-1
clone size: .
CDR3 protein: CASSQGQGMEGYYEQYF
CDR3 DNA: TGCGCCAGCAGCCAGGGACAGGGGATGGAGGGCTACTACGAGCAGTACTTC

D gene: .
J gene: TRBJ1-3
V gene: TRBV4-1
clone size: .
CDR3 protein: CASSQDRGTGNTIYF
CDR3 DNA: TGCGCCAGCAGCCAAGACAGGGGAACTGGAAACACCATATATTTT

D gene: TRBD1
J gene: TRBJ2-3
V gene: TRBV10-2
clone size: .
CDR3 protein: CASRLGQGVTDTQYF
CDR3 DNA: TGCGCCAGCAGACTCGGACAGGGCGTCACAGATACGCAGTATTTT

D gene: TRBD2
J gene: TRBJ2-6
V gene: TRBV10-3
clone size: once
CDR3 protein: CATGTSGAGANVLTF
CDR3 DNA: TGTGCCACAGGGACTAGCGGGGCTGGGGCCAACGTCCTGACTTTC

D gene: TRBD2
J gene: TRBJ2-3
V gene: TRBV5-1
clone size: .
CDR3 protein: CASSLEVGRSGGDTQYF
CDR3 DNA: TGCGCCAGCAGCCTGGAAGTGGGGCGTTCGGGGGGAGATACGCAGTATTTT

D gene: .
J gene: TRBJ2-7
V gene: TRBV9
clone size: .
CDR3 protein: CASLFTVGRASREQYF
CDR3 DNA: TGTGCCAGCCTGTTTACTGTCGGCAGGGCATCGAGGGAGCAGTACTTC

D gene: .
J gene: TRBJ2-1
V gene: TRBV10-3
clone size: .
CDR3 protein: CAISELSLSSYNEQFF
CDR3 DNA: TGTGCCATCAGTGAACTCTCGTTGAGCTCCTACAATGAGCAGTTCTTC

D gene: .
J gene: TRBJ2-1
V gene: TRBV10-3
clone size: .
CDR3 protein: CAIGRSGTSYNEQFF
CDR3 DNA: TGTGCCATCGGGCGTAGCGGAACCTCCTACAATGAGCAGTTCTTC

D gene: .
J gene: TRBJ1-2
V gene: TRBV2
clone size: .
CDR3 protein: CASSTATGDYGYTF
CDR3 DNA: TGTGCCAGCAGCACGGCGACAGGCGACTATGGCTACACCTTC

D gene: TRBD2
J gene: TRBJ2-1
V gene: TRBV11-2
clone size: .
CDR3 protein: CASSLGGTSGRVLLGEQFF
CDR3 DNA: TGTGCCAGCAGCTTAGGAGGGACTAGCGGGAGGGTCTTACTAGGTGAGCAGTTCTTC

D gene: .
J gene: TRBJ2-2
V gene: TRBV19
clone size: .
CDR3 protein: CASSVGANTGELFF
CDR3 DNA: TGTGCCAGTAGCGTCGGGGCGAACACCGGGGAGCTGTTTTTT

D gene: TRBD2
J gene: TRBJ2-3
V gene: TRBV9
clone size: .
CDR3 protein: CASSVSSGGYYITDTQYF
CDR3 DNA: TGTGCCAGCAGCGTAAGCAGCGGGGGCTACTATATCACAGATACGCAGTATTTT

D gene: .
J gene: TRBJ1-5
V gene: TRBV7-8
clone size: .
CDR3 protein: CASSLAGSQPQHF
CDR3 DNA: TGTGCCAGCAGCTTAGCGGGGAGTCAGCCCCAGCATTTT

D gene: TRBD1
J gene: TRBJ1-4
V gene: TRBV7-9
clone size: .
CDR3 protein: CASSSTERQGEKLFF
CDR3 DNA: TGTGCCAGCAGCTCCACCGAAAGACAGGGTGAAAAACTGTTTTTT

D gene: .
J gene: TRBJ2-7
V gene: TRBV11-2
clone size: .
CDR3 protein: CASSLIGEQYF
CDR3 DNA: TGTGCCAGCAGCTTAATCGGGGAGCAGTACTTC

D gene: TRBD2
J gene: TRBJ2-3
V gene: TRBV28
clone size: .
CDR3 protein: CASSLSGKGSTDTQYF
CDR3 DNA: TGTGCCAGCAGCCTTAGCGGGAAGGGGAGCACAGATACGCAGTATTTT

D gene: .
J gene: TRBJ2-3
V gene: TRBV9
clone size: .
CDR3 protein: CASSVSPGHGLVDTQYF
CDR3 DNA: TGTGCCAGCAGCGTAAGTCCCGGACATGGTTTGGTAGATACGCAGTATTTT

D gene: TRBD1
J gene: TRBJ1-2
V gene: TRBV6-5
clone size: .
CDR3 protein: CASKRTGGEGYGYTF
CDR3 DNA: TGTGCCAGCAAAAGGACAGGGGGAGAGGGGTATGGCTACACCTTC

D gene: TRBD2
J gene: TRBJ2-5
V gene: TRBV18
clone size: once
CDR3 protein: CASSPGLEETQYF
CDR3 DNA: TGTGCCAGCTCACCAGGACTAGAAGAGACCCAGTACTTC

D gene: TRBD1
J gene: TRBJ2-7
V gene: TRBV30
clone size: .
CDR3 protein: CAWSEGGQGKVDEQYF
CDR3 DNA: TGTGCCTGGAGTGAAGGGGGACAGGGGAAGGTCGACGAGCAGTACTTC

D gene: TRBD2
J gene: TRBJ2-7
V gene: TRBV5-6
clone size: .
CDR3 protein: CASSFRASGGPEQYF
CDR3 DNA: TGTGCCAGCAGCTTCAGGGCGAGCGGGGGGCCCGAGCAGTACTTC

D gene: TRBD2
J gene: TRBJ2-3
V gene: TRBV9
clone size: .
CDR3 protein: CASSVVSGTTDTQYF
CDR3 DNA: TGTGCCAGCAGCGTAGTGAGCGGGACCACAGATACGCAGTATTTT